Sequencing of this T cell receptor (beta chain) was carried out in a study of shared clonotypes between healthy human individuals. The healthy adult donors were HIV-negative and reported no recent acute infections or vaccinations. Assay execution took place at the deep level. Clones were read by immunoSEQ multiplex PCR, and TCRdb kept only the in-frame ones, dropping some. The top ten hold approximately 12% of the sample, which has about 460,000 clones, approximately 77% seen once. This CDR3 has 13 amino acids. Germline V gene sequence: CDR1 SGHTA, CDR2 FQGTGA. The ends lost 6 bases at V and 4 bases at J; junction bases unmatched: 5.

The receptor was derived from a woman aged 40 to 50 in good health. Some clones in this sample may be carry-over from other donors' samples. This sequence joins TRBV7-3 and TRBJ2-5, with 7 bases matching TRBD2. The specimen was PBMCs. CDR3 DNA sequence: TGTGCCAGCAGTTCAGCGGGACGAGAGACCCAGTACTTC. Amino acids: CASSSAGRETQYF. The full variable domain, rest sourced from reference TRBV7-3 and TRBJ2-5, is GAGVSQTPSNKVTEKGKYVELRCDPISGHTALYWYRQSLGQGPEFLIYFQGTGAADDSGLPNDRFFAVRPEGSVSTLKIQRTERGDSAVYLCASSSAGRETQYFGPGTRLLVL.